The rows below give T cell receptor beta chains drawn from one sample of a study of cytomegalovirus exposure and HLA in healthy donors. Generated by immunoSEQ multiplex PCR, the TCRdb table keeps only in-frame clones and is missing some. This table holds approximately 190,000 clones, roughly four fifths found once. The specimen sequenced was PBMCs. Receptors originate from a boy aged 2 to 9 in good health and CMV-seronegative. Each CDR3 is given with its conserved first and last residue. The order of the fields is D gene, V gene, CDR3 protein. The D gene is left open where the match is weak.

TRBD2,TRBV13,CASSLGRGSDTQYF
TRBD1,TRBV5-1,CASSLAGQDGYEQYF
NA,TRBV27,CASSLYPEEKLFF
TRBD1,TRBV5-1,CASSLRATGQGPSLSYEQYF
TRBD1,TRBV5-8,CASSWFLGQAEAFF
NA,TRBV7-2,CASSFRMGGGLVTQYF
TRBD1,TRBV27,CASSSSGTATGELFF
NA,TRBV9,CASSNHRDLNTGELFF
TRBD1,TRBV7-9,CASRKTGATNEKLFF
NA,TRBV10-1,CASRTVTYEQYF
TRBD2,TRBV5-6,CASSFTSGSGETQYF
TRBD2,TRBV5-4,CASSFRYRGGGNEQFF
NA,TRBV9,CASSVGDFSGNTIYF
NA,TRBV5-5,CARSPGDEQFF
NA,TRBV7-2,CASSSRVLGGYTF
NA,TRBV7-2,CASRPGPSRNTEAFF
TRBD1,TRBV4-1,CASSQGGQGGEQYF
TRBD1,TRBV6-5,CASQSGTGFSYEQYF
NA,TRBV2,CASSGDKNYGYTF
TRBD2,TRBV5-6,CASTRGGYNEQFF
NA,TRBV27,CASSPRRRGATNEKLFF
NA,TRBV30,CAWSLSDNSPLHF
TRBD2,TRBV5-6,CASSFTGGHNEQFF
NA,TRBV5-4,CASSFGSSTRGKETQYF
NA,TRBV4-1,CASSQVTGNEQFF
NA,TRBV2,CASRFSPNTGELFF
TRBD2,TRBV4-1,CASSQDLSGGAAGELFF
NA,TRBV7-9,CASSQRVGTEAFF
NA,TRBV7-2,CASSLNWGGAIYEQYF
NA,TRBV18,CASSPLGPNTGELFF
NA,TRBV13,CASSLARQGRGETQYF
TRBD2,TRBV10-3,CAIKKLAGSETQYF
TRBD2,TRBV27,CASSLSGGGTQYF
TRBD1,TRBV6-1,CASSRQGYSNQPQHF
NA,TRBV6-5,CASTKRRAVGYGYTF
NA,TRBV4-1,CASSLRGYMNTEAFF
NA,TRBV18,CASSPEALAKNIQYF
NA,TRBV5-4,CASSLANRMISGANVLTF
NA,TRBV27,CASSPDRDTCYEQYF
NA,TRBV27,CASSFSVVAYEQYF
NA,TRBV4-3,CASSQDWQNTEAFF
NA,TRBV11-2,CASSSWGVDGYTF
TRBD2,TRBV29-1,CSVRLAGGQETQYF
TRBD2,TRBV6-1,CASSDRLAGARTDTQYF
TRBD1,TRBV27,CASSRDSTYEQYF
TRBD2,TRBV4-3,CASSQQAGGIENEQFF
TRBD1,TRBV18,CASSSQGADTQYF
NA,TRBV18,CASSPGLTDTQYF
NA,TRBV7-2,CASSLDTNYGYTF
TRBD1,TRBV30,CAWTVRRGQGNTIYF
TRBD1,TRBV2,CASSRDSGNTIYF
NA,TRBV6-5,CASSSKYYGYTF
NA,TRBV5-6,CASSSAGRMNTEAFF
TRBD2,TRBV5-6,CASSLVISGGYLSYNEQFF
TRBD2,TRBV4-3,CASSRERAGGAGELFF
TRBD2,TRBV2,CASSEVGLGNEVTQYF